This T cell receptor beta chain stems from a study of blood T cell repertoires in COVID-19. CDR1 is MNHNS and CDR2 is SASEGT in the germline V gene. This CDR3 comprises 15 residues. The V gene lost 2 bases and the J gene lost 1 base, with 10 bases spanning the gap. Produced via immunoSEQ multiplex PCR; TCRdb's table is partial and in-frame only. The sample has tens of thousands of clones, around nine tenths seen once. The chain combines TRBV6-1 with TRBJ2-3; tentatively, D is TRBD1 (5 bases). The receptor was derived from a woman between 35 and 50 years old with active COVID-19. Material: peripheral blood. CDR3 in amino acids: CASSETMGRTDTQYF. The CDR3 DNA follows: TGTGCCAGCAGTGAAACAATGGGGCGCACAGATACGCAGTATTTT.